Following are 21 T cell receptor beta chains from one sample sequenced in a study of OX40 agonist ivuxolimab in advanced cancers. Profiling relied on immunoSEQ multiplex PCR, and the TCRdb table lists in-frame clones only, not all of them. The repertoire has 100,000 to 150,000 clones, roughly 92% of them found once; the top ten carry roughly 0.8%. The sample here was CD4+ or CD8+ T cells sorted from blood, taken in a trial of the OX40 agonist ivuxolimab. The receptors were sampled from an adult with an advanced solid tumor such as melanoma, head and neck, liver or kidney cancer.

This chain links TRBV30 with TRBJ1-6; D is uncertain. V was pared by 1 base and J by 8 bases, with 12 bases between. This CDR3 contains 14 residues. The V gene's germline CDR1 is GTSNPN and CDR2 SVGIG (reference sequence). This CDR3 is CAWSGIGGYSPLHF. CDR3 in DNA: TGTGCCTGGAGTGGGATCGGAGGATATTCACCCCTCCACTTT.

This chain connects TRBV6-5 to TRBJ2-1; no clear D gene. The CDR3 has 16 amino acids. V lost 0 bases, J lost 6 bases, and 15 bases lay in between. The germline gives CDR1 MNHEY, CDR2 SVGAGI. CDR3 sequence reads: CASSYSITQAGNEQFF. CDR3 DNA sequence: TGTGCCAGCAGTTACTCGATTACTCAAGCTGGCAATGAGCAGTTCTTC.

The chain couples TRBV13 to TRBJ2-7; 13 bases are a match to TRBD2. Germline V gene lookup returns CDR1 PRHDT and CDR2 FYEKMQ (reference sequence). J was trimmed by 7 bases and V by 4 bases; bases with no gene match: 7. The CDR3 loop spans 15 amino acids. Here the CDR3 DNA reads TGTGCCAGCAGCTCTACTAGCGGGAGGGCCGGGGAGCAGTACTTC. Translated: CASSSTSGRAGEQYF.

The chain uses TRBV5-1 and TRBJ2-7, with a tentative D call TRBD2 (5 bases). This CDR3 is built from 14 residues. V lost 4 bases and J 7 bases, leaving 18 bases between the germline ends. Germline CDR1 SGHRS, CDR2 YFSETQ. The CDR3 protein is CASSPGAQRGEQYF. DNA for the CDR3: TGCGCCAGCAGCCCCGGTGCACAGCGCGGGGAGCAGTACTTC.

This chain links TRBV18 with TRBJ2-3; 7 bases are shared with TRBD1. V trimming: 3 bases; J trimming: 5 bases; junction bases outside the gene matches: 8. Germline V gives CDR1 KGHSH, CDR2 LQKENI. There are 15 residues in the CDR3. CDR3: CASSPRGGFEDTQYF. DNA for the CDR3: TGTGCCAGCTCACCCCGAGGGGGCTTCGAAGATACGCAGTATTTT. Together with reference TRBV18 and TRBJ2-3, the CDR3 gives the full variable domain: NAGVMQNPRHLVRRRGQEARLRCSPMKGHSHVYWYRQLPEEGLKFMVYLQKENIIDESGMPKERFSAEFPKEGPSILRIQQVVRGDSAAYFCASSPRGGFEDTQYFGPGTRLTVL.

The V call is TRBV5-5, the J call TRBJ2-4; either TRBD1 or TRBD2 may supply D (5 bases each). The CDR3 is 15 residues long. Germline V CDR1 and CDR2: SGHKS, YYEKEE (reference sequence). V lost 1 base, J lost 5 bases, and 13 bases lay in between. DNA for the CDR3: TGTGCCAGCAGCTTGAAGAGGGGCGGCGAAAACATTCAGTACTTC. The encoded protein is CASSLKRGGENIQYF. Drawing the rest from reference TRBV5-5 and TRBJ2-4, the complete variable domain is DAGVTQSPTHLIKTRGQQVTLRCSPISGHKSVSWYQQVLGQGPQFIFQYYEKEERGRGNFPDRFSARQFPNYSSELNVNALLLGDSALYLCASSLKRGGENIQYFGAGTRLSVL.

The J gene is TRBJ1-5, the V gene TRBV28; D is uncertain. V was trimmed by 3 bases and J by 0 bases, leaving 3 bases between them. CDR3 length equals 13 residues. Germline CDR1 and CDR2: MDHEN and SYDVKM. The CDR3 loop is CASSLVSNQPQHF. The CDR3 region has the DNA TGTGCCAGCAGTTTGGTTAGCAATCAGCCCCAGCATTTT.

In DNA, the CDR3 is TGCGCCAGCAGTGATCGGGGGGGGACAGTAGCTAACTATGGCTACACCTTC. Amino acid sequence: CASSDRGGTVANYGYTF. The chain couples TRBV10-2 to TRBJ1-2, with 7 bases identical to TRBD1. CDR3 length: 17 amino acids. The germline gives CDR1 WSHSY, CDR2 SAAADI. Germline trimming cut 3 bases from V and 0 bases from J; bases unmatched to any gene: 10.

The CDR3 reads CASSMDTGLGTDTQYF. The CDR3 DNA is TGTGCCAGTAGTATGGATACAGGGCTTGGTACAGATACGCAGTATTTT. The chain is built from TRBV19 and TRBJ2-3; the D gene is possibly TRBD1 (6 bases). The germline V and J ends were trimmed by 3 bases and 3 bases, with 16 bases remaining between them. Germline V gene data show CDR1 as LNHDA and CDR2 as SQIVND (reference sequence). This CDR3 is built from 16 residues.

CDR3 loop: CASSLGGGGNTIYF. The CDR3 DNA sequence: TGTGCCAGCAGCTTGGGGGGGGGTGGAAACACCATATATTTT. The chain uses TRBV5-4 and TRBJ1-3; D perhaps matches TRBD1 (5 bases). Germline V lookup: CDR1 SGHNT, CDR2 YYREEE (reference sequence). CDR3 size: 14 residues. V was shortened by 0 bases and J by 3 bases, with 7 bases between the two germline ends. The full variable domain, its missing parts supplied by reference TRBV5-4 and TRBJ1-3, is ETGVTQSPTHLIKTRGQQVTLRCSSQSGHNTVSWYQQALGQGPQFIFQYYREEENGRGNFPPRFSGLQFPNYSSELNVNALELDDSALYLCASSLGGGGNTIYFGEGSWLTVV.

The chain uses TRBV7-9 and TRBJ2-2; D gene ambiguous. Germline assignment: CDR1 SEHNR and CDR2 FQNEAQ (reference sequence). This CDR3 contains 16 residues. With 7 bases removed from V and 5 bases from J, the gap between germline ends came to 20 bases. Here the CDR3 reads CASNSPWNQFTGELFF. CDR3 DNA sequence: TGTGCCAGCAACTCACCATGGAATCAGTTTACCGGGGAGCTGTTTTTT.

The chain is built from TRBV5-1 and TRBJ2-1; perhaps D is TRBD1 or TRBD2 (5 bases each). This CDR3 comprises 14 residues. Germline values: CDR1 SGHRS, CDR2 YFSETQ. With 3 bases removed from V and 9 bases from J, the gap between germline ends came to 16 bases. Here the CDR3 DNA reads TGCGCCAGCAGCTCGGGGACGGGGCCGGGTGAGCAGTTCTTC. It yields the protein CASSSGTGPGEQFF.

The chain links TRBV7-9 to TRBJ2-1; 14 nucleotides match TRBD2. This CDR3 is 15 amino acids long. The germline gives CDR1 SEHNR, CDR2 FQNEAQ (reference sequence). V shed 4 bases, J shed 15 bases, and the junction held 11 bases outside the gene matches. The CDR3 nucleotides read TGTGCCAGCAGCTCGTCCGGGACTAGCGGGAGATGGGGGTTCTTC. Translation gives CASSSSGTSGRWGFF. Complete variable domain (other parts from reference TRBV7-9 and TRBJ2-1): DTGVSQNPRHKITKRGQNVTFRCDPISEHNRLYWYRQTLGQGPEFLTYFQNEAQLEKSRLLSDRFSAERPKGSFSTLEIQRTEQGDSAMYLCASSSSGTSGRWGFFGPGTRLTVL.

This chain joins TRBV27 and TRBJ2-2, with D maybe TRBD2 (5 bases). Trimming pared 2 bases from V and 4 bases from J, leaving 11 bases between. The CDR3 totals 15 residues. In germline, CDR1 is MNHEY, CDR2 SMNVEV (reference sequence). The DNA of the CDR3 is TGTGCCAGCAGTTTAGCCCCACGGGGCACCGGGGAGCTGTTTTTT. Protein sequence: CASSLAPRGTGELFF.

This clone was detected only a few times. V usage is TRBV7-9 and J usage is TRBJ1-5, with D unresolved. Per germline, CDR1 SEHNR and CDR2 FQNEAQ (reference sequence). This CDR3 has 13 amino acids. The V end lost 4 bases, the J end lost 2 bases, and 6 bases lay between the germline ends. The CDR3: CASSSDGNQPQHF. CDR3 nucleotide sequence: TGTGCCAGCAGCTCCGACGGCAATCAGCCCCAGCATTTT. Combining the CDR3 with reference TRBV7-9 and TRBJ1-5 gives the whole variable domain DTGVSQNPRHKITKRGQNVTFRCDPISEHNRLYWYRQTLGQGPEFLTYFQNEAQLEKSRLLSDRFSAERPKGSFSTLEIQRTEQGDSAMYLCASSSDGNQPQHFGDGTRLSIL.

The chain is built from TRBV10-3 and TRBJ1-1; no definite D call. V lost 3 bases and J 6 bases, leaving 20 bases between the germline ends. The CDR3 loop spans 16 amino acids. Germline values: CDR1 ENHRY, CDR2 SYGVKD. CDR3 bases: TGTGCCATCAGTGAAAGGGATCGGTTAGTTTCTTCTGAAGCTTTCTTT. Translating gives CAISERDRLVSSEAFF.

V is TRBV5-1 and J is TRBJ2-1, with TRBD2 matching 12 bases. V trimming: 0 bases; J trimming: 4 bases; junction bases outside the gene matches: 5. CDR1 is SGHRS, CDR2 YFSETQ, per germline. CDR3 size: 17 residues. In DNA form, the CDR3 reads TGCGCCAGCAGCTTGGCTCGGACTAGCGGGACTTACAATGAGCAGTTCTTC. Protein: CASSLARTSGTYNEQFF.

In its sample, this clone was seen once. The chain couples TRBV10-3 to TRBJ2-3; D gene unclear. V shed 4 bases and J shed 1 base, with 9 bases lying between them. Germline CDR1 ENHRY, CDR2 SYGVKD. The CDR3 loop spans 14 amino acids. The CDR3 is CAISGMSGTDTQYF. The CDR3 nucleotides are TGTGCCATCAGTGGAATGTCGGGCACAGATACGCAGTATTTT.

The V call is TRBV6-5, the J call TRBJ1-1; possible D gene TRBD1, 5 bases. Trimming took off 6 bases at V and 0 bases at J, with 14 bases between the two ends. CDR3 size: 15 residues. Germline V gene data show CDR1 as MNHEY and CDR2 as SVGAGI. CDR3 bases: TGTGCCAGCAGACTCACAGGACTAATGAACACTGAAGCTTTCTTT. Its translation is CASRLTGLMNTEAFF.

V and J are TRBV6-4 and TRBJ2-3, with 9 bases aligning to TRBD2. Germline trimming cut 4 bases from V and 5 bases from J; bases unmatched to any gene: 10. CDR1 and CDR2 (germline): MRHNA, SNTAGT. This CDR3 spans 16 amino acids. CDR3 loop: CASSVNIAGVEDTQYF. Here the CDR3 DNA reads TGTGCCAGCAGTGTCAATATAGCGGGAGTTGAAGATACGCAGTATTTT.

A few counts support this clone. The chain employs TRBV19 and TRBJ2-1; 12 bases match TRBD2. This CDR3 region has 16 residues. Trimming took 3 bases from V and 8 from J; bases not matched to a gene: 8. Germline values: CDR1 LNHDA, CDR2 SQIVND (reference sequence). CDR3 coding DNA: TGTGCCAGTAGTATGTCCGGGACTAGCGGGTATCATGAGCAGTTCTTC. It codes for CASSMSGTSGYHEQFF.